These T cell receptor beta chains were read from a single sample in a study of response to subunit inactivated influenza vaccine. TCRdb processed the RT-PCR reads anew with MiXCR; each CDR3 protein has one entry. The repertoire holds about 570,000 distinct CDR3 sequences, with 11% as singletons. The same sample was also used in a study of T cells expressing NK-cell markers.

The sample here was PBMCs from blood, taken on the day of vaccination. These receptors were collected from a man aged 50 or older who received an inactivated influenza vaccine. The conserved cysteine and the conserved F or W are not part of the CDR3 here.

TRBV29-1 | SVEERETQY
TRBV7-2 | ASSLQLGIQY
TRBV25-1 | ASSDPRLSPPYEQF
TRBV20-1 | SARGRPGRAYEQY
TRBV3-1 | ASSQRDNSPLH
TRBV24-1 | ATSELTSGNEQF
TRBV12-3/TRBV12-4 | ASSLMWDSNQPQH
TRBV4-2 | ASSNRDRVVPGANVLT
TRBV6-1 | ASPGAGGNNEQF
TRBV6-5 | ASSSAGLARLSSYEQY
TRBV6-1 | ASSESGRLQQY
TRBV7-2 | ASSPGDRGGFGEKLF
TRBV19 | ASMAGGNTEAF
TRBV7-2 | ASSSLASKQY
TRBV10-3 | AISGPYEQY
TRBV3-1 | ASSRMGQGASYT
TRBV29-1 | SVAGGGSSYEQY
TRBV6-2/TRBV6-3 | ASRPHPTDTQY
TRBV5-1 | ASSLGQGASGSPLH
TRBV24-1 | ATSETGTASTDTQY
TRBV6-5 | ASSYGGGQNYGYT
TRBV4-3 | ASSQDFRDTESSYNEQF
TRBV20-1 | SAMPTGILQETQY
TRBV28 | ASSSQPDNRYNEQF
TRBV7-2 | ASTPGPQNIQY
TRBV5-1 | ASSFSQGGAEAF
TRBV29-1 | SVALAGFTDTQY
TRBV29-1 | SVIARPNTEAF
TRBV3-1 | ASSRAPGLAGGSITNEQF
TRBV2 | ASSARIRKETQY
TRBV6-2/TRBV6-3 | ASSPYRQGVMNTEAF
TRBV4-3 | ASSQEELAGYTGELF
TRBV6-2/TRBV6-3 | ASSYTGQGWQPQH
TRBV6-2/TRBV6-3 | ASSYQKGQGNTEAF
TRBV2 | ATTGDLNTGELF
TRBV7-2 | ASSPEVASLYEQY
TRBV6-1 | ASWGNYGYT
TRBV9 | ASSVKVDQPQH
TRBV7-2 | ASSLNQAQY
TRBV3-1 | ASSQASDTQY
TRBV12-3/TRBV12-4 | ASSLPTGYVDGELF
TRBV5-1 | ASSLGRVDTDTQY
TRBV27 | ASSLSIAGLAGVEQF
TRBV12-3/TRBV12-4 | ASSLGHEPYEQY
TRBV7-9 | ASSITGASYEQY
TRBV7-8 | ASSLAGQGAIEQF
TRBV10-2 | ASRAGTSSYEQY
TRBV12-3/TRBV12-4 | ASSFYWGQDSNQPQH
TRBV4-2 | ASSRLTGSLGYGYT
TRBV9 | ASSEGPNYEQY
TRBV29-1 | SVDLYGTSGQSTDTQY
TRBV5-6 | ASSLGGGAAQF